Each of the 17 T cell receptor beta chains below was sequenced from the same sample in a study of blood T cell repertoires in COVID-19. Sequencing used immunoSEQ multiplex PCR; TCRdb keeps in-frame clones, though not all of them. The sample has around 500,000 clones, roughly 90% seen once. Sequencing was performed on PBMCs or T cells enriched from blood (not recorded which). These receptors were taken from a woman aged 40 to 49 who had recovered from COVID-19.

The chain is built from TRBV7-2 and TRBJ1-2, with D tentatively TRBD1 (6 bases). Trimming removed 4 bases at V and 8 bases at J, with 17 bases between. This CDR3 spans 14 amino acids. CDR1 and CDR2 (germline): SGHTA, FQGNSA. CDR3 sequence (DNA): TGTGCCAGCAGCTCCAACAGGGAGTTGGGCGGCTACACCTTC. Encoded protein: CASSSNRELGGYTF.

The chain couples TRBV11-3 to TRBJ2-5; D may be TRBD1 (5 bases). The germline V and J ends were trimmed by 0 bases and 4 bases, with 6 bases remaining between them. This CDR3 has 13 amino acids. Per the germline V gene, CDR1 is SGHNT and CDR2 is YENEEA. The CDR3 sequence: CASSLDRAETQYF. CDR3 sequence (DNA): TGTGCCAGCAGCTTAGACAGGGCAGAGACCCAGTACTTC.

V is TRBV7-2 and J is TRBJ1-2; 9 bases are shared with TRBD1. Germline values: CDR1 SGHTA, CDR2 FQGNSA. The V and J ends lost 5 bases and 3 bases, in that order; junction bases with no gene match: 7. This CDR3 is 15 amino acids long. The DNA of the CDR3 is TGTGCCAGCAGCGATACAGGGGGCCTCGACTATGGCTACACCTTC. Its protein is CASSDTGGLDYGYTF.

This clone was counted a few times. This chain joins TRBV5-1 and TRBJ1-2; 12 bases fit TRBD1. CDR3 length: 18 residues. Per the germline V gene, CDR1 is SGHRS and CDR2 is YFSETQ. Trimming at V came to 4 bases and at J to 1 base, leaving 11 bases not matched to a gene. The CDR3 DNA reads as TGCGCCAGCAGCCCGCCCGGGGGACAGGGGGCTGTTAACTATGGCTACACCTTC. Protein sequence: CASSPPGGQGAVNYGYTF.

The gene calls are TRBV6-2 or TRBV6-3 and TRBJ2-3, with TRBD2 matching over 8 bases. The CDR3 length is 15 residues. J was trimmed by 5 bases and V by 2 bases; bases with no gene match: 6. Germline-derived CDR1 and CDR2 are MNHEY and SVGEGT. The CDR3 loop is CASSYPGGPEDTQYF. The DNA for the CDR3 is TGTGCCAGCAGTTACCCGGGAGGGCCGGAAGATACGCAGTATTTT.

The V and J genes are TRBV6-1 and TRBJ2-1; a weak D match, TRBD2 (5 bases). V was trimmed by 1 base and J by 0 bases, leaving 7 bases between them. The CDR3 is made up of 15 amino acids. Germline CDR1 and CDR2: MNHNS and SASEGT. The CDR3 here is CASSEGESSYNEQFF. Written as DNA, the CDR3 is TGTGCCAGCAGTGAAGGGGAGAGCTCCTACAATGAGCAGTTCTTC.

The CDR3 sequence is CASSKEGAPYEQYF. The CDR3 DNA is TGCGCCAGCAGCAAAGAAGGGGCCCCCTACGAGCAGTACTTC. The rearrangement uses TRBV5-1 and TRBJ2-7, with D possibly matching TRBD1 (5 bases). With 4 bases removed from V and 2 bases from J, the gap between germline ends came to 13 bases. This CDR3 contains 14 residues. Germline CDR1 is SGHRS and CDR2 is YFSETQ.

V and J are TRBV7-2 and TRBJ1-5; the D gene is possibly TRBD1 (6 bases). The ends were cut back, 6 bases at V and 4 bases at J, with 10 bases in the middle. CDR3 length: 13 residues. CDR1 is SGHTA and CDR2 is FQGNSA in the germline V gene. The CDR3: CASSGQPNQPQHF. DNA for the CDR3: TGTGCCAGCAGTGGACAGCCAAATCAGCCCCAGCATTTT.

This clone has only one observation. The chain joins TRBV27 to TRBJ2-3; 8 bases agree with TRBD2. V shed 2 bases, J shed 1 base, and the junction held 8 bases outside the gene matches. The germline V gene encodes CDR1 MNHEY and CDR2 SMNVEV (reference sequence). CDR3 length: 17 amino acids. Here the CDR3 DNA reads TGTGCCAGCAGTTTACTGTTTGGGCGGGAGGGCACAGATACGCAGTATTTT. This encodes CASSLLFGREGTDTQYF.

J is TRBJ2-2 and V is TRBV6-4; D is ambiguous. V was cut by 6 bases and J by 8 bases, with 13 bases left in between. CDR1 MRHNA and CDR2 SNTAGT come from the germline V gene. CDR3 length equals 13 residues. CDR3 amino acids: CASSASLSGELFF. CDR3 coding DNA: TGTGCCAGCAGCGCTAGTCTTTCGGGGGAGCTGTTTTTT.

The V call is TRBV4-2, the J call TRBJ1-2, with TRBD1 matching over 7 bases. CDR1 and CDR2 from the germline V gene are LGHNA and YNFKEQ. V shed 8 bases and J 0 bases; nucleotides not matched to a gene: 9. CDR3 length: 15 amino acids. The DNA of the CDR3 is TGTGCCAGCGTCCCTGACAGGGCTACTAACTATGGCTACACCTTC. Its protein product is CASVPDRATNYGYTF.

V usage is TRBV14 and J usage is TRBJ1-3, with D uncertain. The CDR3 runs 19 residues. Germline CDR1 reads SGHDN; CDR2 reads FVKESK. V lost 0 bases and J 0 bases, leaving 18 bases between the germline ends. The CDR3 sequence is CASSQDLAERLSSGNTIYF. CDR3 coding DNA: TGTGCCAGCAGCCAAGATCTGGCAGAACGACTGAGCTCTGGAAACACCATATATTTT.

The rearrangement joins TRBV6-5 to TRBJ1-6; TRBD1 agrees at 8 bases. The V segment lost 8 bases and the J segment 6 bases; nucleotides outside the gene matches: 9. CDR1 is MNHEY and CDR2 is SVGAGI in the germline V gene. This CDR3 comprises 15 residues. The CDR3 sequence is CASVGQGISNSPLHF. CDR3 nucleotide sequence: TGTGCCAGCGTTGGACAGGGAATAAGTAATTCACCCCTCCACTTT.

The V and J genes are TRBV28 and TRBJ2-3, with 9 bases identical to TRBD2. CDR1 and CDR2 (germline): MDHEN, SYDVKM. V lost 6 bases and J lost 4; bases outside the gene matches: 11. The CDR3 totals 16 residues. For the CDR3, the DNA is TGTGCCAGCAGCTCACCGGGACTAGCTTTCGCAGATACGCAGTATTTT. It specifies CASSSPGLAFADTQYF.

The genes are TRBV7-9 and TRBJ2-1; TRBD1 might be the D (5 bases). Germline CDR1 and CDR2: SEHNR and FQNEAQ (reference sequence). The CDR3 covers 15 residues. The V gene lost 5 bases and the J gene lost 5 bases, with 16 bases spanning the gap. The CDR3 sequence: CASSQLTGFDNEQFF. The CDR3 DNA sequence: TGTGCCAGCAGCCAACTTACAGGATTTGACAATGAGCAGTTCTTC. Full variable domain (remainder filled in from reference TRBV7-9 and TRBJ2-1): DTGVSQNPRHKITKRGQNVTFRCDPISEHNRLYWYRQTLGQGPEFLTYFQNEAQLEKSRLLSDRFSAERPKGSFSTLEIQRTEQGDSAMYLCASSQLTGFDNEQFFGPGTRLTVL.

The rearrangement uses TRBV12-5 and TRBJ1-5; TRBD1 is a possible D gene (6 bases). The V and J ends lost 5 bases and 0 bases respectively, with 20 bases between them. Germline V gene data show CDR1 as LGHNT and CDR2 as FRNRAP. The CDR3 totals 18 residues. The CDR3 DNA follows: TGTGCTAGTGGTCCGAGTAGTCAGGGGTCGAATAGCAATCAGCCCCAGCATTTT. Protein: CASGPSSQGSNSNQPQHF.

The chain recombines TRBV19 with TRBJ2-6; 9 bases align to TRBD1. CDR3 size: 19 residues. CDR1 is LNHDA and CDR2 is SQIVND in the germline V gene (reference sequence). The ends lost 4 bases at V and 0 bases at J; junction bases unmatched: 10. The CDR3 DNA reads TGTGCCAGTAGTACCGGGACAGGGCTCCCCTACTCTGGGGCCAACGTCCTGACTTTC. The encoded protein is CASSTGTGLPYSGANVLTF. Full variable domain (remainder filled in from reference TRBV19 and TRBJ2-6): DGGITQSPKYLFRKEGQNVTLSCEQNLNHDAMYWYRQDPGQGLRLIYYSQIVNDFQKGDIAEGYSVSREKKESFPLTVTSAQKNPTAFYLCASSTGTGLPYSGANVLTFGAGSRLTVL.